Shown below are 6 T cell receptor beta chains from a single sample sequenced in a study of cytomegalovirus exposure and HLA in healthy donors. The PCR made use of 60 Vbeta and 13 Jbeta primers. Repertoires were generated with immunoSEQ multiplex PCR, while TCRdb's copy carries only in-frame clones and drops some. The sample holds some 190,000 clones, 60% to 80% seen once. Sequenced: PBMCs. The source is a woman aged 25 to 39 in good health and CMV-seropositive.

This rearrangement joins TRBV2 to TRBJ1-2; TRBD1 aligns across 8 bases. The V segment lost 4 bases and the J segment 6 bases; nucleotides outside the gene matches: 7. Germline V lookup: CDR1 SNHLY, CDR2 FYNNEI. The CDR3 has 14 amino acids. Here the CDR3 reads CASSGQGPLDGYTF. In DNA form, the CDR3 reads TGTGCCAGCAGTGGACAGGGGCCTCTGGATGGCTACACCTTC.

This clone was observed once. The CDR3 region is CAISVQGAPGNTIYF. As DNA, the CDR3 is TGTGCCATCAGTGTGCAGGGGGCGCCCGGAAACACCATATATTTT. V and J are TRBV10-3 and TRBJ1-3; 8 nucleotides agree with TRBD1. This CDR3 spans 15 amino acids. Germline CDR1 is ENHRY and CDR2 is SYGVKD. Trimming removed 4 bases from V and 4 bases from J; junction bases left unmatched: 6.

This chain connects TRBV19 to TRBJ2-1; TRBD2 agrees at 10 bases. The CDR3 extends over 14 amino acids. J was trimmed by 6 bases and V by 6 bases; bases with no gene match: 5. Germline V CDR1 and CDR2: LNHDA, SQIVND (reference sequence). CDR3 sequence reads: CASRPSGSPNEQFF. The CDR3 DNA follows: TGTGCCAGTAGACCTAGCGGGAGTCCCAATGAGCAGTTCTTC.

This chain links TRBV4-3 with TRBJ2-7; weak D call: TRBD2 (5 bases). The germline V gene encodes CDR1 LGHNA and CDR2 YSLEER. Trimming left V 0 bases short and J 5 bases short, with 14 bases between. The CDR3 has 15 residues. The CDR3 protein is CASSQEGAGFNEQYF. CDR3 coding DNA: TGCGCCAGCAGCCAAGAAGGCGCGGGTTTCAACGAGCAGTACTTC.

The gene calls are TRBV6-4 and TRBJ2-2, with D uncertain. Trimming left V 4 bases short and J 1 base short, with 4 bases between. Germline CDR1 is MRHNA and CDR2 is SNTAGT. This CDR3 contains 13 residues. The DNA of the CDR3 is TGTGCCAGCAGTGCCGTGAACACCGGGGAGCTGTTTTTT. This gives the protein CASSAVNTGELFF.

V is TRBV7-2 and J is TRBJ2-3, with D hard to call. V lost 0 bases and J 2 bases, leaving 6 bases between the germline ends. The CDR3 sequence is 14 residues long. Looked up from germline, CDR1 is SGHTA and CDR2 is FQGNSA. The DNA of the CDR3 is TGTGCCAGCAGCTTAGCCCTGGCCACAGATACGCAGTATTTT. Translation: CASSLALATDTQYF.